This TCR beta chain was recovered during a study of blood T cell repertoires in COVID-19. TCRdb keeps only in-frame clones here, not all; method: immunoSEQ multiplex PCR. This sample has 490,000 or so clones; around nine tenths occur once, and the top ten carry around 7.9%. CDR1 is KGHSH and CDR2 is LQKENI in the germline V gene. The V segment lost 6 bases and the J segment 7 bases; nucleotides outside the gene matches: 9. This CDR3 is built from 15 residues. This rearrangement joins TRBV18 to TRBJ2-1; 10 bases are shared with TRBD2. Sequenced input: PBMCs or T cells enriched from blood (not recorded which). The TCR sequence derives from a woman aged 60 to 75 who had recovered from COVID-19. The CDR3: CASSTAGGLGNEQFF. CDR3 nucleotides: TGTGCCAGCTCTACAGCGGGGGGGCTAGGAAATGAGCAGTTCTTC.